Detailed here is one TCR beta chain. Its antigen is still unknown. The PCR had 60 Vbeta and 13 Jbeta primers. Clones were read by immunoSEQ multiplex PCR, and TCRdb kept only the in-frame ones, dropping some. The top ten hold about 1.4% of the sample, which has some 160,000 clones, approximately 88% seen once. The ends lost 7 bases at V and 1 base at J; junction bases unmatched: 7. The CDR3 length is 15 residues. In germline, CDR1 is SGHRS, CDR2 YFSETQ. This entry comes from a study of cytomegalovirus exposure and HLA in healthy donors. On the study more broadly: The 95 million to 120 million unique TCR beta sequences, from roughly 170 million T cells, were found by an earlier analysis. General observations from the study: According to reports, the classifier identified cytomegalovirus status with high specificity and sensitivity. Later, an analysis found that common viral pathogens appeared to be linked with several of the most significant clusters.

The sequence was collected from a woman aged 18 to 35 in good health and CMV-seronegative. J is TRBJ2-3 and V is TRBV5-1; TRBD2 agrees at 9 bases. Sequences were obtained from PBMCs. The CDR3 DNA sequence: TGCGCCAGCGGCCCGAGCGGGGGGCGCACAGATACGCAGTATTTT. Amino acids: CASGPSGGRTDTQYF.